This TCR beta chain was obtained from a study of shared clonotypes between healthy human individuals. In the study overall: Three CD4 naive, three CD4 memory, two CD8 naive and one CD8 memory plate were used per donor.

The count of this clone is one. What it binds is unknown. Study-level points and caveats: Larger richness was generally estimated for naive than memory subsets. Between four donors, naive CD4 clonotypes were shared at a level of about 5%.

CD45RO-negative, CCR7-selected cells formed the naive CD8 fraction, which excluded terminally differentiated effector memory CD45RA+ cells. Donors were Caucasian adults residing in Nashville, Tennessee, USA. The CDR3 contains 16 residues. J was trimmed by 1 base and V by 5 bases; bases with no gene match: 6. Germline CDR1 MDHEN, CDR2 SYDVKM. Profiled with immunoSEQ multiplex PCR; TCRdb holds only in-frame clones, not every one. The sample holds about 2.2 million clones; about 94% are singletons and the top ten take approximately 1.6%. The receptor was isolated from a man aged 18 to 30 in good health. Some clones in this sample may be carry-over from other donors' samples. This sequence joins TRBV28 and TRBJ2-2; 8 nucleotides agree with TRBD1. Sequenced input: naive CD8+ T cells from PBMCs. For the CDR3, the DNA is TGTGCCAGCAGTGAGACCGGGACAGGGAACACCGGGGAGCTGTTTTTT. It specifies CASSETGTGNTGELFF.